This T cell receptor (beta chain) originates from a study of T-cell memory formation after mild COVID-19. Broader study findings: In pre-infection memory, a portion of responding clones appeared, which suggested that cross-reactive memory joined.

TCRdb reanalysed the 5' RACE reads using MiXCR and keeps one entry per CDR3 protein. The sample carries over 400,000 distinct CDR3 sequences, less than 25% recorded once. From germline, CDR1 is LGHDT and CDR2 YNNKEL (reference sequence). This CDR3 region has 16 residues. V was pared by 4 bases and J by 10 bases, with 20 bases between. Of note for this clonotype: The antigen is undetermined.

The TCR comes from an adult woman who had mild COVID-19 (a few samples of this study predate the infection). Cell type and time point are not known. J is TRBJ1-6 and V is TRBV3-1, with D possibly being TRBD1 (5 bases). Sequencing was carried out using PBMCs or a T cell subset sorted from them (not recorded which). In DNA, the CDR3 is TGTGCCAGCAGCCCCCGGGGGAGCTCCCTTAGGTCACCCCTCCACTTT. Residues: CASSPRGSSLRSPLHF.